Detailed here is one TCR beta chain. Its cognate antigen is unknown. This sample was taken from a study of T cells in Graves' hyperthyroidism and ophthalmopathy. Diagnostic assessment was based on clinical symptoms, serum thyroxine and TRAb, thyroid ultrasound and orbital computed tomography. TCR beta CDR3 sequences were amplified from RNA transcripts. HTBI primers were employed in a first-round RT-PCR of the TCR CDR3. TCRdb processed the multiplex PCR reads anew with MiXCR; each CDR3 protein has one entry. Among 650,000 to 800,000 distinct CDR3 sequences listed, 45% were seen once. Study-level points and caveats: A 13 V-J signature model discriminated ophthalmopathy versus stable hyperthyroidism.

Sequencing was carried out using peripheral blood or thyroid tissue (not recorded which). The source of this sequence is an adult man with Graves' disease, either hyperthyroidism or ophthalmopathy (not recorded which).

CDR3 sequence (DNA): TGTGCCAGCAGAGACGGACAGGGACGGAATGAAAAACTGTTTTTT. Its protein product is CASRDGQGRNEKLFF. The V and J genes are TRBV6-1 and TRBJ1-4, with 8 bases fitting TRBD1. V trimming: 6 bases; J trimming: 5 bases; junction bases outside the gene matches: 8. This CDR3 is 15 amino acids long. Germline lookup yields CDR1 MNHNS and CDR2 SASEGT.